The rows below give T cell receptor beta chains drawn from one sample of a study of blood T cells in healthy people across ages. A single record per CDR3 protein comes from TCRdb applying MiXCR to the 5' RACE reads. The profile shows 1.5 million to 2 million distinct CDR3 sequences, under 30% of them singletons. The sequenced sample consisted of blood. The receptors derive from a woman aged 25 to 39 in good health. CDR3s include the opening cysteine and the closing phenylalanine or tryptophan. A D gene is named only where the DNA matches it firmly. Clone size appears in some rows only: once, few, many, or a class for an expanded clone.

clone_size | d_call | j_call | v_call | cdr3_aa | cdr3_nt
- | TRBD1 | TRBJ1-5 | TRBV4-3 | CASSPGRGQGAQPQHF | TGCGCCAGCAGCCCAGGCAGGGGACAGGGGGCTCAGCCCCAGCATTTT
- | - | TRBJ1-3 | TRBV7-9 | CASSLARWDKRNTIYF | TGTGCCAGCAGCTTAGCACGCTGGGATAAGAGAAACACCATATATTTT
- | - | TRBJ2-1 | TRBV5-1 | CASSLTAGLYVNEQFF | TGCGCCAGCAGCTTAACGGCGGGATTATATGTCAATGAGCAGTTCTTC
- | - | TRBJ1-5 | TRBV6-5 | CASNPGGEDNQPQHF | TGTGCCAGCAACCCCGGAGGGGAGGACAATCAGCCCCAGCATTTT
few | TRBD1 | TRBJ2-1 | TRBV28 | CASSDPGTGFDEQFF | TGTGCCAGCAGTGATCCCGGGACAGGATTCGATGAGCAGTTCTTC
- | - | TRBJ1-5 | TRBV5-1 | CASSLGDSGQPQHF | TGCGCCAGCAGCTTGGGTGATTCGGGTCAGCCCCAGCATTTT
- | - | TRBJ2-1 | TRBV7-9 | CASSFSGQGRHNEQFF | TGTGCCAGCAGCTTTTCCGGGCAGGGAAGGCACAATGAGCAGTTCTTC
- | - | TRBJ1-1 | TRBV11-2 | CASSSRGENTEAFF | TGTGCCAGCAGCTCCCGGGGTGAGAACACTGAAGCTTTCTTT
- | TRBD2 | TRBJ2-1 | TRBV20-1 | CSARGRGLGDKYEQFF | TGCAGTGCTAGAGGGCGGGGACTAGGTGACAAATATGAGCAGTTCTTC
- | - | TRBJ1-5 | TRBV7-2 | CASSLQDTYRPQHF | TGTGCCAGCAGCTTACAGGACACCTATCGGCCCCAGCATTTT
few | - | TRBJ2-5 | TRBV29-1 | CSVGGENQETQYF | TGCAGCGTTGGAGGAGAGAATCAAGAGACCCAGTACTTC
- | TRBD1 | TRBJ1-4 | TRBV12-3/TRBV12-4 | CASSSWTGREKLFF | TGTGCCAGCAGTTCGTGGACAGGGAGGGAAAAACTGTTTTTT
few | - | TRBJ1-5 | TRBV14 | CASSSGNNQPQHF | TGTGCCAGCAGCTCTGGGAACAATCAGCCCCAGCATTTT
many | - | TRBJ2-3 | TRBV11-2 | CASSLLGIGTDTQYF | TGTGCCAGCAGCTTACTAGGGATTGGCACAGATACGCAGTATTTT
few | - | TRBJ2-6 | TRBV7-6 | CASSLVGAPSGANVLTF | TGTGCCAGCAGCTTAGTGGGAGCCCCCTCTGGGGCCAACGTCCTGACTTTC
few | - | TRBJ2-1 | TRBV6-8 | CASPVYRARYNEQFF | TGTGCCAGCCCAGTATATCGGGCTCGGTACAATGAGCAGTTCTTC
few | TRBD2 | TRBJ2-5 | TRBV20-1 | CSASTSGRETQYF | TGCAGTGCTTCTACTAGCGGGAGAGAGACCCAGTACTTC
- | - | TRBJ2-7 | TRBV15 | CATSRDQQDSYEQYF | TGTGCCACCAGCAGAGATCAGCAGGATTCCTACGAGCAGTACTTC
- | - | TRBJ1-2 | TRBV7-6 | CASSSLDGSNYGYTF | TGTGCCAGCAGCTCCTTGGACGGATCTAACTATGGCTACACCTTC
- | - | TRBJ2-7 | TRBV6-1 | CASRIIGEQYF | TGTGCCAGCCGGATCATAGGCGAGCAGTACTTC
- | TRBD2 | TRBJ2-1 | TRBV6-4 | CASRYPRTSPFNEQFF | TGTGCCAGCCGATATCCGAGGACTAGCCCATTCAATGAGCAGTTCTTC
few | - | TRBJ1-2 | TRBV9 | CASSVGGAANYGYTF | TGTGCCAGCAGCGTAGGGGGCGCGGCTAACTATGGCTACACCTTC
many | - | TRBJ2-1 | TRBV20-1 | CSARPWDNEQFF | TGCAGTGCTAGGCCCTGGGACAATGAGCAGTTCTTC
few | - | TRBJ2-7 | TRBV30 | CAWSVNYEQYF | TGTGCCTGGAGTGTCAACTACGAGCAGTACTTC
few | - | TRBJ2-5 | TRBV5-1 | CASGYRGTGTTRETQYF | TGCGCCAGCGGTTACAGGGGTACCGGGACTACCAGGGAGACCCAGTACTTC
many | - | TRBJ2-7 | TRBV28 | CASKKKSYEQYF | TGTGCCAGCAAAAAGAAGAGCTACGAGCAGTACTTC
- | - | TRBJ2-1 | TRBV12-3/TRBV12-4 | CASSPQGLASYNEQFF | TGTGCCAGCAGTCCCCAGGGACTGGCCTCCTACAATGAGCAGTTCTTC